The 3 T cell receptor beta chains below were found in one sample sequenced in a study of cytomegalovirus exposure and HLA in healthy donors. Vbeta (60) and Jbeta (13) primers were used in the PCR. The data were produced by immunoSEQ multiplex PCR, yet TCRdb's version contains in-frame clones alone and is incomplete. The sample has 150,000 to 200,000 clones; 65% to 80% are singletons. The sample was PBMCs. The receptors stem from a woman under 40 in good health and CMV-seropositive.

This clone was observed a handful of times. The chain links TRBV6-1 to TRBJ1-1, with D perhaps matching TRBD1 (5 bases). Germline V gene lookup returns CDR1 MNHNS and CDR2 SASEGT. Trimming removed 5 bases at V and 5 bases at J, with 18 bases between. CDR3 length: 15 residues. CDR3 in amino acids: CASSSPPGARTEAFF. DNA for the CDR3: TGTGCCAGCAGTTCCCCCCCTGGGGCAAGGACTGAAGCTTTCTTT.

This chain uses TRBV9 with TRBJ2-5, with 15 bases lining up with TRBD2. The V gene end was trimmed by 3 bases and the J gene end by 4 bases; junction bases not matched to a gene: 7. In germline, CDR1 is SGDLS, CDR2 YYNGEE. The CDR3 is 17 residues long. The CDR3 protein is CASSAGTSGRFLETQYF. The CDR3 DNA follows: TGTGCCAGCAGCGCTGGGACTAGCGGGAGGTTCTTAGAGACCCAGTACTTC.

This clone was picked up one time. V and J are TRBV10-3 and TRBJ1-2; D is unclear. Looked up from germline, CDR1 is ENHRY and CDR2 is SYGVKD. The V and J ends lost 10 bases and 9 bases respectively, with 12 bases between them. The CDR3 is 10 amino acids. The CDR3: CATGPRSYTF. CDR3 DNA: TGTGCCACTGGGCCTCGGAGCTACACCTTC.